Sample share makes the clone carrying this TCR beta chain medium-sized. The sample belongs to a study of blood T cell repertoires in COVID-19. Study-wide context: There were acute and convalescent COVID-19 samples, and they came from the United States, Italy and Spain.

Germline CDR1 reads DFQATT; CDR2 reads SNEGSKA (reference sequence). The CDR3 is 16 residues long. Trimming removed 3 bases from V and 6 bases from J, with 23 bases in between. The data were produced by immunoSEQ multiplex PCR, yet TCRdb's version contains in-frame clones alone and is incomplete. The table shows some 100,000 clones, with less than 85% occurring only once. The sample consisted of peripheral blood. V usage is TRBV20-1 and J usage is TRBJ1-2; a weak D match, TRBD1 (5 bases). The sequence derives from a man between 65 and 79 years old with COVID-19, enrolled during active disease. In DNA form, the CDR3 reads TGCAGTGCTAGTATTGTCGGACACAAGACCGCGAATGGCTACACCTTC. It translates to CSASIVGHKTANGYTF.